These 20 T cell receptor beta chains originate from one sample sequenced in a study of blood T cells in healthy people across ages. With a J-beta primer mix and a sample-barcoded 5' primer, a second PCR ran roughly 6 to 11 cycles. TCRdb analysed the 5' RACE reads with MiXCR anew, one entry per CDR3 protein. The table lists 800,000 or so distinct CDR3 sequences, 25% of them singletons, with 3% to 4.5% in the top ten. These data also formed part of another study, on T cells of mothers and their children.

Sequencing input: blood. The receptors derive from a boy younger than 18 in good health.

The CDR3 DNA sequence: TGCGCCAGCAGCCAAGATAAGGACGGTAGTCCCTACAATGAGCAGTTCTTC. Protein product: CASSQDKDGSPYNEQFF. The chain couples TRBV4-3 to TRBJ2-1; D is uncertain. Germline CDR1 reads LGHNA; CDR2 reads YSLEER. V was shortened by 0 bases and J by 2 bases, with 14 bases between the two germline ends. The CDR3 covers 17 residues.

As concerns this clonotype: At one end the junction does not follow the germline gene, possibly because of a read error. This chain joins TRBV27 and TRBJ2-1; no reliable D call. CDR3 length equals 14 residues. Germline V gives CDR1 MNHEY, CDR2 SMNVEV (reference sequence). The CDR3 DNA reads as TGTACCAGCAGGAGACATAGCTCCTACAATGAGCAGTTCTTC. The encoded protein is CTSRRHSSYNEQFF.

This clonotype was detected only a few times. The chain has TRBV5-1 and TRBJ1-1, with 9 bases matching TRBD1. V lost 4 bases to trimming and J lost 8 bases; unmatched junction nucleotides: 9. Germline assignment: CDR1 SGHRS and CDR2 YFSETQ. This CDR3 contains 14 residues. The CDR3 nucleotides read TGCGCCAGCAGCCTGGGGACGGGACAGGGCGAAGCTTTCTTT. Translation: CASSLGTGQGEAFF.

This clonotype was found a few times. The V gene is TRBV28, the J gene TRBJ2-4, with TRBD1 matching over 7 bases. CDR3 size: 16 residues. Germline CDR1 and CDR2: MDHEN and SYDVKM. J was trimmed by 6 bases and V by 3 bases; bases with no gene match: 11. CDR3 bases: TGTGCCAGCAGTTTCGGTGGGGACAGTCTCCGAAACATTCAGTACTTC. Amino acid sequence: CASSFGGDSLRNIQYF.

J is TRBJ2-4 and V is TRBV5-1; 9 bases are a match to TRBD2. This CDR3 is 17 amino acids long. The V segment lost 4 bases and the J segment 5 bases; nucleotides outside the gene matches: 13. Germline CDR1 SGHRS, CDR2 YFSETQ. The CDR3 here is CASSPRGGGRAENIQYF. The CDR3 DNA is TGCGCCAGCAGCCCCCGCGGAGGCGGGAGGGCCGAAAACATTCAGTACTTC. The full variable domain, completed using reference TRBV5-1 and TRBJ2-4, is KAGVTQTPRYLIKTRGQQVTLSCSPISGHRSVSWYQQTPGQGLQFLFEYFSETQRNKGNFPGRFSGRQFSNSRSEMNVSTLELGDSALYLCASSPRGGGRAENIQYFGAGTRLSVL.

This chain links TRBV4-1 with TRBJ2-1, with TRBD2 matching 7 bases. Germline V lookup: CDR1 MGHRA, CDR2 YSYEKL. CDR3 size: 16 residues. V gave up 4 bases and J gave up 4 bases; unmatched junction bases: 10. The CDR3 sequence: CASSPTAAGSYNEQFF. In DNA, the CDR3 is TGCGCCAGCAGCCCAACTGCAGCGGGGTCTTACAATGAGCAGTTCTTC.

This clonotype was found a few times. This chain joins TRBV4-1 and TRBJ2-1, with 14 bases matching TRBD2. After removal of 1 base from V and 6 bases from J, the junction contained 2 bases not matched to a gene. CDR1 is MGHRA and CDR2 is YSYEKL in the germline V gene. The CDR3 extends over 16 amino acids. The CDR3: CASSQVGLAGGNEQFF. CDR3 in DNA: TGCGCCAGCAGCCAAGTTGGACTAGCGGGAGGCAATGAGCAGTTCTTC.

The CDR3: CASSVGGGSEKLFF. The CDR3 region has the DNA TGTGCCAGCAGCGTCGGGGGGGGGTCGGAAAAACTGTTTTTT. The gene calls are TRBV9 and TRBJ1-4; D is perhaps TRBD1 (5 bases). With 2 bases removed from V and 8 bases from J, the gap between germline ends came to 13 bases. The germline gives CDR1 SGDLS, CDR2 YYNGEE. The CDR3 is 14 residues long.

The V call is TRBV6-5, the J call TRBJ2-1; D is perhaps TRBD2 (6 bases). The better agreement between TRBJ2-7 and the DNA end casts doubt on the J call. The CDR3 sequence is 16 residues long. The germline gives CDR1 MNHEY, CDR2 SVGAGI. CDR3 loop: CASSYSAGRHSYEQYF. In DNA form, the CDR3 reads TGTGCCAGCAGTTACTCGGCGGGACGACACTCCTACGAGCAGTACTTC.

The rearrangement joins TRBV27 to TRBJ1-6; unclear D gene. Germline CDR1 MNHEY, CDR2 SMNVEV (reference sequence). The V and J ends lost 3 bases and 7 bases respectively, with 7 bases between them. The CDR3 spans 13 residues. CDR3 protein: CASSFIGNSPLHF. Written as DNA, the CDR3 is TGTGCCAGCAGTTTCATAGGGAATTCACCCCTCCACTTT.

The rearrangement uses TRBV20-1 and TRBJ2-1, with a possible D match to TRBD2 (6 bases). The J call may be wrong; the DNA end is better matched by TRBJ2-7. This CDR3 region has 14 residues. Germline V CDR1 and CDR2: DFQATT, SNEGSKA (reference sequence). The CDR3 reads CSAGGLFSSYEQYF. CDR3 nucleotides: TGCAGTGCTGGAGGACTATTTAGCTCCTACGAGCAGTACTTC.

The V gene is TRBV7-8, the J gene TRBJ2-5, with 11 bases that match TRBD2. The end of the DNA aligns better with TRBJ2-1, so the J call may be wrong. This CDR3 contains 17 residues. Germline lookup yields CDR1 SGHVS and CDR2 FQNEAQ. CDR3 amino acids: CASSFVRLAGPLNEQFF. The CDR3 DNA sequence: TGTGCCAGCAGCTTCGTCAGACTAGCGGGGCCCCTAAATGAGCAGTTCTTC.

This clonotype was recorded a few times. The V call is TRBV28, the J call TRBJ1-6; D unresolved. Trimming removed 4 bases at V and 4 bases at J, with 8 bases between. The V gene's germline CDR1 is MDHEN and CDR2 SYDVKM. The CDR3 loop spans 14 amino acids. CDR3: CASSSGTYNSPLHF. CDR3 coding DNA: TGTGCCAGCAGTTCTGGTACTTATAATTCACCCCTCCACTTT. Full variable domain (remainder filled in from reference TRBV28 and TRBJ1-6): DVKVTQSSRYLVKRTGEKVFLECVQDMDHENMFWYRQDPGLGLRLIYFSYDVKMKEKGDIPEGYSVSREKKERFSLILESASTNQTSMYLCASSSGTYNSPLHFGNGTRLTVT.

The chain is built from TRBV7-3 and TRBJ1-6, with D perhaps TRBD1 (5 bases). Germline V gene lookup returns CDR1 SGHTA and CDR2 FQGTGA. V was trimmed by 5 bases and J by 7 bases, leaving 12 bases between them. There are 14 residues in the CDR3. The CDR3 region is CASSPGTVNSPLHF. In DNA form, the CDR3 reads TGTGCCAGCAGCCCCGGGACCGTAAATTCACCCCTCCACTTT.

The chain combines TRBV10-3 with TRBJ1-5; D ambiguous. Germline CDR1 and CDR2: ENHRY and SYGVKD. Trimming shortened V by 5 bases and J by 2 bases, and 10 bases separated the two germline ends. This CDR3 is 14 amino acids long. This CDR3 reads CAISQNMGNQPQHF. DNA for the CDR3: TGTGCCATCAGTCAGAATATGGGCAATCAGCCCCAGCATTTT.

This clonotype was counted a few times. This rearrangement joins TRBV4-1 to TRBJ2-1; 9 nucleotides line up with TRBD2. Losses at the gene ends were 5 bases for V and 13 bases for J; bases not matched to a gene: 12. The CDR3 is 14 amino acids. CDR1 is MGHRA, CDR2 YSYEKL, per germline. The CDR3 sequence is CASSKGGLAGQQFF. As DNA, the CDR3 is TGCGCCAGCAGCAAGGGGGGGCTAGCGGGGCAACAGTTCTTC.

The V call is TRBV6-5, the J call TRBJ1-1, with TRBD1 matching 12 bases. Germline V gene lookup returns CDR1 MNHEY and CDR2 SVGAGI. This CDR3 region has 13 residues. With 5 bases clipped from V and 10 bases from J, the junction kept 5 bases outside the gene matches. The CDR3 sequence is CASSEGTGGRAFF. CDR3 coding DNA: TGTGCCAGCAGTGAGGGGACAGGGGGCCGAGCTTTCTTT.

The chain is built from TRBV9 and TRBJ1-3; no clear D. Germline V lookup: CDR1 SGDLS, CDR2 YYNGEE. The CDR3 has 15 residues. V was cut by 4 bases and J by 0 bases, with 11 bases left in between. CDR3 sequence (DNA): TGTGCCAGCAGCCGTAGACGGGTCTCTGGAAACACCATATATTTT. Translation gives CASSRRRVSGNTIYF.

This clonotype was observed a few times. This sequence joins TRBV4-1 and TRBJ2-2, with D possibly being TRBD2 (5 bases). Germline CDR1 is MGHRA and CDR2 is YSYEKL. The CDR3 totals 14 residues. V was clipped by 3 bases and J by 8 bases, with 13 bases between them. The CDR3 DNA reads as TGCGCCAGCAGCCAGGGAGATTACGGTGGGGAGCTGTTTTTT. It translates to CASSQGDYGGELFF.

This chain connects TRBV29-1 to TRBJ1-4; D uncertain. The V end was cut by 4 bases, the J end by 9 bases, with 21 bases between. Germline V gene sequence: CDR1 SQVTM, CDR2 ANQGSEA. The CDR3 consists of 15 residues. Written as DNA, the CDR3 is TGCAGCGTTGTAGCCGTCGGCTCGCCCAACAAAAAACTGTTTTTT. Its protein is CSVVAVGSPNKKLFF.